This section outlines one TCR beta chain sequence together with its context. Ahead of thyroid surgery, no patient had received treatment of any kind. These data belong to a study of metastatic and nonmetastatic thyroid tumors. Study background: Repertoires were compared across blood and tumor or nodule tissue from malignant and benign thyroid patients.

Trimming left V 7 bases short and J 3 bases short, with 9 bases between. The CDR3 length is 12 residues. The V gene's germline CDR1 is MDHEN and CDR2 SYDVKM. TCRdb re-called the PCR reads with MiXCR. The sample contains roughly 33,000 clones, approximately 15% of which appear only once. Specimen: blood. The chain carries TRBV28 and TRBJ1-1; no definite D call. This clonotype was obtained from a female donor with papillary thyroid cancer or a benign thyroid nodule (not recorded which). Some clones in this sample may be carry-over from other donors' samples. CDR3 nucleotides: TGTGCCAGCACCCGGGAGGACACTGAAGCTTTCTTT. It translates to CASTREDTEAFF.